The 10 T cell receptor beta chains given below trace back to one sample, sequenced in a study of T cell repertoires in cytomegalovirus infection. TCRdb passed the reads through MiXCR, listing each CDR3 protein once. The sample lists about 680,000 distinct CDR3 sequences, 24% occurring once. The specimen was CD8+ T cells from PBMCs. These receptors originate from a human donor in good health (CMV status not recorded). Some clones in this sample may be carry-over from other donors' samples.

The chain links TRBV14 to TRBJ2-1, with D perhaps TRBD1 or TRBD2 (5 bases each). CDR3 length: 15 residues. Germline V gives CDR1 SGHDN, CDR2 FVKESK. Trimming cost V 4 bases and J 2 bases, with 12 bases left between them. The CDR3 is CASSPDGAPYNEQFF. For the CDR3, the DNA is TGTGCCAGCAGCCCCGACGGGGCCCCCTACAATGAGCAGTTCTTC.

This clonotype was seen more than once but under ten times. The chain uses TRBV25-1 and TRBJ1-1; TRBD1 is a possible D gene (6 bases). The CDR3 extends over 13 amino acids. The germline V gene has CDR1 MGHDK and CDR2 SYGVNS. The V and J ends lost 6 bases and 7 bases respectively, with 15 bases between them. CDR3 coding DNA: TGTGCCAGCAGAGCCTCAGGGGCCCTTGAAGCTTTCTTT. Translation gives CASRASGALEAFF.

In regard to this clonotype: A clone one base away is much larger, so this may be a read error. The V call is TRBV6-2 or TRBV6-3, the J call TRBJ2-5; 11 bases map to TRBD2. This CDR3 has 15 amino acids. With V trimmed by 4 bases and J by 4 bases, 5 bases remained unmatched. The germline gives CDR1 MNHEY, CDR2 SVGEGT. The CDR3: CASSSGLADIETQYF. The CDR3 DNA follows: TGTGCCAGCAGTTCGGGACTAGCGGACATAGAGACCCAGTACTTC.

The CDR3 spells CASSPTGAYYGYTF. Written as DNA, the CDR3 is TGTGCCAGCAGCCCCACAGGGGCCTACTATGGCTACACCTTC. The V gene is TRBV27, the J gene TRBJ1-2, with TRBD1 matching over 7 bases. CDR1 and CDR2 from the germline V gene are MNHEY and SMNVEV (reference sequence). V lost 6 bases to trimming and J lost 3 bases; unmatched junction nucleotides: 7. The CDR3 is 14 residues long.

This clonotype turned up a few times. The rearrangement links TRBV20-1 to TRBJ2-1; D is undetermined. Germline CDR1 and CDR2: DFQATT and SNEGSKA (reference sequence). Trimming stripped 0 bases from V and 6 bases from J, with 6 bases between. The CDR3 totals 12 residues. The DNA of the CDR3 is TGCAGTGCTAGAGATAAGGCCAATGAGCAGTTCTTC. Translated: CSARDKANEQFF.

The V and J genes are TRBV5-8 and TRBJ2-5; 12 positions match TRBD1. The germline CDR1 and CDR2 sequences are SGHTS and YDEGEE. With 4 bases clipped from V and 4 bases from J, the junction kept 5 bases outside the gene matches. The CDR3 has 15 amino acids. The CDR3 nucleotides read TGTGCCAGCAGCCTGGGACAGGGGGCGGGAGAGACCCAGTACTTC. Amino acid sequence: CASSLGQGAGETQYF.

This clonotype was observed many times. V gene TRBV7-6 combines with J gene TRBJ1-2, with 7 nucleotides matching TRBD1. The J segment lost 5 bases and the V segment lost 3 bases, leaving 9 bases of the junction unmatched. Germline V gene sequence: CDR1 SGHVS, CDR2 FNYEAQ. This CDR3 contains 15 residues. CDR3 sequence: CASSLGEGARYGYTF. CDR3 bases: TGTGCCAGCAGCTTGGGAGAGGGGGCGAGATATGGCTACACCTTC.

This clonotype was seen a handful of times. V is TRBV12-3 or TRBV12-4 and J is TRBJ2-3; 10 positions match TRBD2. The CDR3 is 16 residues long. V was clipped by 5 bases and J by 2 bases; unmatched bases: 7. Here the CDR3 reads CASSPKGLALTDTQYF. The CDR3 DNA reads as TGTGCCAGCAGTCCCAAGGGACTAGCGCTCACAGATACGCAGTATTTT.

This clonotype was detected ten times or more. This sequence joins TRBV7-9 and TRBJ2-3; 7 bases fit TRBD1. CDR3 length: 13 residues. Germline V lookup: CDR1 SEHNR, CDR2 FQNEAQ (reference sequence). V lost 5 bases and J lost 13; bases outside the gene matches: 12. The CDR3 nucleotides are TGTGCCAGCAGCCAGACAGGGCTTCACGGCGAGTATTTT. Translated: CASSQTGLHGEYF.

The rearrangement links TRBV2 to TRBJ2-7, with TRBD1 as a possible D gene (6 bases). V gave up 6 bases and J gave up 2 bases, with 14 bases separating them. Per the germline V gene, CDR1 is SNHLY and CDR2 is FYNNEI. This CDR3 is built from 14 residues. CDR3 bases: TGTGCCAGCAGAGGGGGATTAGGAGCCTACGAGCAGTACGTC. It specifies CASRGGLGAYEQYV.